This T cell receptor (beta chain) was retrieved from a study of T cell responses to AZD1222 COVID-19 vaccine. Regarding the study as a whole: Vaccine-related CD4 TCRs covered spike, predominating at 160-218 and 743-854.

V was trimmed by 5 bases and J by 1 base, leaving 15 bases between them. In germline, CDR1 is SGHTA, CDR2 FQGTGA. The CDR3 covers 17 residues. Sequenced by immunoSEQ multiplex PCR; TCRdb stores in-frame clones only, minus some. The sample lists 90,000 to 150,000 clones; roughly nine tenths were seen once. With respect to this clone: What it recognizes is unknown.

This sequence was found in an adult in good health. The sequenced sample was peripheral blood, obtained on day 0 of AZD1222 vaccination. The chain employs TRBV7-3 and TRBJ2-6; no clear D. CDR3 DNA: TGTGCCAGCAGCCACGGGCAGCCCAGGTCTGGGGCCAACGTCCTGACTTTC. It is translated as CASSHGQPRSGANVLTF.